This TCR beta chain came from a study of T-cell reconstitution after alpha-beta-depleted transplantation in children. Study-wide results and caveats: In some patients, recipient T cells and intrathymic progenitors surviving conditioning explained high day-60 diversity. Alpha-beta T cells about two months after transplant reportedly derived from several hundred expanded graft clones. Newly made T cells mostly supplied T-cell counts and diversity one year after transplant.

This clonotype was observed many times. Its antigen is not known. Unique molecular identifiers were incorporated when the TCRbeta library was constructed. TCRdb independently ran MiXCR on the PCR reads; one entry per CDR3 protein. The sample holds almost 500,000 distinct CDR3 sequences, more than 9% seen once. The CDR3 runs 16 residues. The V segment lost 2 bases and the J segment 11 bases; nucleotides outside the gene matches: 12. Germline V lookup: CDR1 MDHEN, CDR2 SYDVKM. The rearrangement uses TRBV28 and TRBJ2-3; TRBD2 matches 11 bases. Source: PBMCs, taken before TCRalphabeta/CD19-depleted stem cell transplant. The sequence derives from a child aged 2 to 10 with inherited bone marrow failure, due to receive a stem cell transplant. CDR3 nucleotides: TGTGCCAGCAGTTTAACCGGGACTAGCGGCATCCAGGGGCAGTATTTT. It is translated as CASSLTGTSGIQGQYF.